These 30 T cell receptor beta chains were sequenced from one sample in a study of blood T cell repertoires in COVID-19. The data were produced by immunoSEQ multiplex PCR, yet TCRdb's version contains in-frame clones alone and is incomplete. Of about 80,000 clones listed, about 83% were seen once; the top ten hold 3.5%. The sample comprised peripheral blood. Source of these receptors: a man aged 50-60 years with acute or convalescent COVID-19.

This sequence joins TRBV19 and TRBJ1-1; possibly TRBD1 for D (6 bases). The CDR3 runs 13 residues. CDR1 is LNHDA and CDR2 is SQIVND in the germline V gene (reference sequence). Trimming removed 7 bases from V and 4 bases from J, with 13 bases in between. CDR3 region: CASTTGYGTEAFF. For the CDR3, the DNA is TGTGCCAGTACTACAGGGTACGGCACTGAAGCTTTCTTT.

The chain is built from TRBV7-2 and TRBJ1-5; 8 positions match TRBD1. The CDR3 extends over 15 amino acids. V lost 1 base and J lost 5; bases outside the gene matches: 4. Germline V CDR1 and CDR2: SGHTA, FQGNSA. CDR3 protein: CASSLEGQVYQPQHF. CDR3 DNA sequence: TGTGCCAGCAGCTTAGAGGGACAGGTATATCAGCCCCAGCATTTT.

The chain links TRBV11-2 to TRBJ1-1; 9 bases align to TRBD1. Trimming at V came to 5 bases and at J to 0 bases, leaving 7 bases not matched to a gene. The CDR3 totals 16 residues. The germline gives CDR1 SGHAT, CDR2 FQNNGV. The CDR3 region has the DNA TGTGCCAGCAGCACCCACAGGGGGCCTATGAACACTGAAGCTTTCTTT. This sequence encodes CASSTHRGPMNTEAFF.

In this sample, this clone turned up a few times. The V gene is TRBV10-2, the J gene TRBJ1-5; D is undetermined. This CDR3 region has 13 residues. Germline V lookup: CDR1 WSHSY, CDR2 SAAADI. V was shortened by 8 bases and J by 0 bases, with 8 bases between the two germline ends. CDR3 residues: CASGGSSNQPQHF. For the CDR3, the DNA is TGCGCCAGCGGAGGTTCTAGCAATCAGCCCCAGCATTTT.

The rearrangement joins TRBV20-1 to TRBJ1-2; D uncertain. Germline V gene sequence: CDR1 DFQATT, CDR2 SNEGSKA (reference sequence). Trimming pared 3 bases from V and 5 bases from J, leaving 4 bases between. CDR3 length: 10 residues. The CDR3 region has the DNA TGCAGTGCTAGTTATTATGGCTACACCTTC. It translates to CSASYYGYTF.

CDR3 protein: CASSMTGRVMGTEAFF. The DNA for the CDR3 is TGTGCCAGTAGTATGACGGGCAGGGTTATGGGAACTGAAGCTTTCTTT. The rearrangement uses TRBV19 and TRBJ1-1; D perhaps matches TRBD1 (5 bases). The CDR3 extends over 16 amino acids. The V gene lost 3 bases and the J gene lost 5 bases, with 19 bases spanning the gap. The germline V gene has CDR1 LNHDA and CDR2 SQIVND (reference sequence).

The chain links TRBV3-1 (or the pseudogene TRBV3-2) to TRBJ1-1, with 9 bases identical to TRBD1. This CDR3 spans 16 amino acids. Germline assignment: CDR1 LGHDT and CDR2 YNNKEL (reference sequence). The trim removed 6 bases at V and 4 bases at J, leaving 12 bases unmatched. Here the CDR3 DNA reads TGTGCCAGCAGAAAGACGGCCCGGGACAGGGCCACTGAAGCTTTCTTT. Amino acid sequence: CASRKTARDRATEAFF.

The DNA of the CDR3 is TGTGCCTGGAGTCCCGCGGGAGGCGGCTACAATGAGCAGTTCTTC. Translating gives CAWSPAGGGYNEQFF. The chain joins TRBV30 to TRBJ2-1; 8 nucleotides align to TRBD2. CDR3 length: 15 residues. V shed 2 bases and J 3 bases; nucleotides not matched to a gene: 6. The germline gives CDR1 GTSNPN, CDR2 SVGIG (reference sequence). Using reference TRBV30 and TRBJ2-1 for the parts outside the CDR3, the full variable domain is SQTIHQWPATLVQPVGSPLSLECTVEGTSNPNLYWYRQAAGRGLQLLFYSVGIGQISSEVPQNLSASRPQDRQFILSSKKLLLSDSGFYLCAWSPAGGGYNEQFFGPGTRLTVL.

The V gene is TRBV27, the J gene TRBJ1-2; 11 bases are a match to TRBD1. Germline trimming cut 1 base from V and 2 bases from J; bases unmatched to any gene: 0. CDR1 and CDR2 from the germline V gene are MNHEY and SMNVEV (reference sequence). This CDR3 has 15 amino acids. The CDR3 DNA reads as TGTGCCAGCAGTTTATGGACAGGGGGCAACTATGGCTACACCTTC. This codes for CASSLWTGGNYGYTF.

The chain is built from TRBV2 and TRBJ1-2; TRBD1 agrees at 7 bases. This CDR3 is built from 13 residues. Germline CDR1 reads SNHLY; CDR2 reads FYNNEI. With V trimmed by 7 bases and J by 7 bases, 9 bases remained unmatched. In DNA form, the CDR3 reads TGTGCCAGCAAAATGACAGGGCTGATTGGCTACACCTTC. Encoded protein: CASKMTGLIGYTF.

The chain combines TRBV7-8 with TRBJ2-7, with no clear D. Germline values: CDR1 SGHVS, CDR2 FQNEAQ. The CDR3 has 14 amino acids. V lost 0 bases, J lost 3 bases, and 9 bases lay in between. The CDR3 sequence: CASSLAASGYEQYF. The CDR3 DNA is TGTGCCAGCAGCTTAGCGGCTAGTGGCTACGAGCAGTACTTC.

The rearrangement links TRBV19 to TRBJ2-7; weak D call: TRBD2 (6 bases). CDR1 is LNHDA and CDR2 is SQIVND in the germline V gene (reference sequence). The CDR3 has 12 residues. The V and J ends lost 3 bases and 6 bases respectively, with 9 bases between them. CDR3 DNA sequence: TGTGCCAGTAGTATTGGAGGGAGCGAGCAGTACTTC. Translated, it gives CASSIGGSEQYF.

This chain joins TRBV11-3 and TRBJ2-2, with D hard to call. This CDR3 region has 11 residues. Trimming stripped 4 bases from V and 8 bases from J, with 5 bases between. Looked up from germline, CDR1 is SGHNT and CDR2 is YENEEA. This CDR3 reads CASSSRGELFF. The CDR3 DNA reads as TGTGCCAGCAGCTCGAGGGGGGAGCTGTTTTTT. Full variable domain (remainder filled in from reference TRBV11-3 and TRBJ2-2): EAGVVQSPRYKIIEKKQPVAFWCNPISGHNTLYWYLQNLGQGPELLIRYENEEAVDDSQLPKDRFSAERLKGVDSTLKIQPAELGDSAVYLCASSSRGELFFGEGSRLTVL.

The V gene is TRBV7-9, the J gene TRBJ2-5; D might be TRBD1 (5 bases). Deletions cut 1 base from V and 3 bases from J, with 18 bases between. CDR1 and CDR2 (germline): SEHNR, FQNEAQ (reference sequence). The CDR3 runs 17 residues. For the CDR3, the DNA is TGTGCCAGCAGCTTAGGAGCCCAGGGCCAGGGTAAAGAGACCCAGTACTTC. It is translated as CASSLGAQGQGKETQYF.

The V and J genes are TRBV2 and TRBJ2-4; a possible D gene is TRBD1 (5 bases). CDR1 is SNHLY, CDR2 FYNNEI, per germline. The CDR3 loop spans 15 amino acids. V lost 5 bases to trimming and J lost 0 bases, with 11 bases between them. CDR3 amino acids: CASSYDSIAKNIQYF. The DNA of the CDR3 is TGTGCCAGCAGTTATGACAGTATAGCCAAAAACATTCAGTACTTC.

The chain couples TRBV5-3 to TRBJ1-5; the match to TRBD1 covers 8 bases. TRBV5-3 falls under the ORF class, with uncertain function. The CDR3 length is 17 residues. With 5 bases clipped from V and 4 bases from J, the junction kept 14 bases outside the gene matches. CDR3 bases: TGTGCCAGAAGACACGCCACAGGGGGACCTTCTAATCAGCCCCAGCATTTT. It encodes CARRHATGGPSNQPQHF.

This chain links TRBV19 with TRBJ2-1, with 10 nucleotides matching TRBD2. Germline-derived CDR1 and CDR2 are LNHDA and SQIVND (reference sequence). This CDR3 comprises 15 residues. After removal of 1 base from V and 6 bases from J, the junction contained 3 bases not matched to a gene. The CDR3 DNA sequence: TGTGCCAGTAGTATAGCTAGCGGGGGACCCAATGAGCAGTTCTTC. Translated: CASSIASGGPNEQFF.

The rearrangement uses TRBV28 and TRBJ1-2; D might be TRBD1 (6 bases). The CDR3 totals 12 residues. V lost 6 bases and J lost 7, with 12 bases in between. Per the germline V gene, CDR1 is MDHEN and CDR2 is SYDVKM. In nucleotides, the CDR3 is TGTGCCAGCAGCACCACAGGGCGTGGCTACACCTTC. Protein product: CASSTTGRGYTF.

The chain couples TRBV6-5 to TRBJ1-5; the D is unclear. The CDR3 runs to 13 residues. V gave up 8 bases and J gave up 4 bases, with 12 bases separating them. Germline CDR1 is MNHEY and CDR2 is SVGAGI. The CDR3 DNA follows: TGTGCCAGCTGTCTCCGGGGTAATCAGCCCCAGCATTTT. This gives the protein CASCLRGNQPQHF.

The genes are TRBV19 and TRBJ1-5, with D uncertain. The CDR3 spans 14 residues. V lost 7 bases to trimming and J lost 0 bases, with 10 bases between them. Germline V gives CDR1 LNHDA, CDR2 SQIVND (reference sequence). This chain's CDR3 is CASTPGYSNQPQHF. The CDR3 DNA reads TGTGCCAGTACCCCGGGGTATAGCAATCAGCCCCAGCATTTT.

The rearrangement links TRBV7-2 to TRBJ2-3; 8 bases agree with TRBD2. Germline V gene data show CDR1 as SGHTA and CDR2 as FQGNSA. The CDR3 spans 15 residues. The V segment lost 3 bases and the J segment 4 bases; nucleotides outside the gene matches: 6. The CDR3 region is CASSFRAGEADTQYF. The CDR3 DNA reads TGTGCCAGCAGCTTTCGAGCGGGGGAGGCAGATACGCAGTATTTT.

The J gene is TRBJ2-7, the V gene TRBV6-4, with D possibly TRBD1 on 7 matching bases. The CDR3 contains 15 residues. V was shortened by 4 bases and J by 1 base, with 14 bases between the two germline ends. Germline CDR1 is MRHNA and CDR2 is SNTAGT. In nucleotides, the CDR3 is TGTGCCAGCAGTGCTCAGGGGGGAGGTTCCTACGAGCAGTACTTC. Translation: CASSAQGGGSYEQYF.

This clone was counted between two and nine times. This chain connects TRBV30 to TRBJ2-3; D is unresolved. Trimming stripped 2 bases from V and 4 bases from J, with 4 bases between. Germline loops: CDR1 GTSNPN, CDR2 SVGIG (reference sequence). CDR3 length equals 11 residues. CDR3: CAWSPADTQYF. The CDR3 DNA reads as TGTGCCTGGAGTCCTGCAGATACGCAGTATTTT.

This chain joins TRBV12-3 or TRBV12-4 and TRBJ2-5; no reliable D call. Trimming took 5 bases from V and 1 from J, leaving 8 bases between them. The CDR3 spans 13 residues. In DNA, the CDR3 is TGTGCCAGCAGTAGCGCCCTCCAAGAGACCCAGTACTTC. It codes for CASSSALQETQYF.

DNA of the CDR3: TGCGCCAGCAGCCAAGATTGGGTAGCGGGGGGGCGGAGAGATACGCAGTATTTT. Translated: CASSQDWVAGGRRDTQYF. The chain joins TRBV4-3 to TRBJ2-3, with 11 bases matching TRBD2. The CDR3 sequence is 18 residues long. Per germline, CDR1 LGHNA and CDR2 YSLEER. V trimming: 0 bases; J trimming: 5 bases; junction bases outside the gene matches: 10.

The chain combines TRBV7-6 with TRBJ1-6, with D perhaps matching TRBD1 (5 bases). Germline V gives CDR1 SGHVS, CDR2 FNYEAQ. The CDR3 runs to 16 residues. The ends were cut back, 2 bases at V and 8 bases at J, with 16 bases in the middle. The CDR3 DNA reads as TGTGCCAGCAGCTTAAAAGTGGGGGGTCTAGATTCACCCCTCCACTTT. Residues: CASSLKVGGLDSPLHF. Based on the CDR3 plus reference TRBV7-6 and TRBJ1-6, the full variable domain is GAGVSQSPRYKVTKRGQDVALRCDPISGHVSLYWYRQALGQGPEFLTYFNYEAQQDKSGLPNDRFSAERPEGSISTLTIQRTEQRDSAMYRCASSLKVGGLDSPLHFGNGTRLTVT.

The chain recombines TRBV7-2 with TRBJ1-5; the D gene is possibly TRBD1 (5 bases). V dropped 0 bases and J dropped 2 bases, with 11 bases sitting between them. The CDR3 is 16 residues long. Germline lookup yields CDR1 SGHTA and CDR2 FQGNSA. The CDR3, as DNA: TGTGCCAGCAGCTTAGCGTCGACAGACCGCAATCAGCCCCAGCATTTT. Protein: CASSLASTDRNQPQHF. The entire variable domain, with the rest obtained from reference TRBV7-2 and TRBJ1-5, is as follows: GAGVSQSPSNKVTEKGKDVELRCDPISGHTALYWYRQSLGQGLEFLIYFQGNSAPDKSGLPSDRFSAERTGGSVSTLTIQRTQQEDSAVYLCASSLASTDRNQPQHFGDGTRLSIL.

The chain employs TRBV25-1 and TRBJ1-1; 12 bases agree with TRBD1. Germline CDR1 and CDR2: MGHDK and SYGVNS. CDR3 length: 18 residues. Losses at the gene ends were 0 bases for V and 4 bases for J; bases not matched to a gene: 9. CDR3 DNA sequence: TGTGCCAGCAGTGAATATGCCGGGACAGGGGGCGTCGGCACTGAAGCTTTCTTT. This sequence encodes CASSEYAGTGGVGTEAFF.

This clone has only a few counts. The chain has TRBV7-2 and TRBJ1-2; TRBD1 might be the D (6 bases). This CDR3 comprises 15 residues. Trimming took 5 bases from V and 7 from J, leaving 20 bases between them. In germline, CDR1 is SGHTA, CDR2 FQGNSA. For the CDR3, the DNA is TGTGCCAGCAGCGCGTCACAGGGAACGAGAGGTGGCTACACCTTC. This sequence encodes CASSASQGTRGGYTF. Drawing the rest from reference TRBV7-2 and TRBJ1-2, the complete variable domain is GAGVSQSPSNKVTEKGKDVELRCDPISGHTALYWYRQSLGQGLEFLIYFQGNSAPDKSGLPSDRFSAERTGGSVSTLTIQRTQQEDSAVYLCASSASQGTRGGYTFGSGTRLTVV.

This chain links TRBV4-3 with TRBJ1-3; TRBD1 matches 9 bases. The trim removed 2 bases at V and 9 bases at J, leaving 17 bases unmatched. This CDR3 spans 18 amino acids. Germline assignment: CDR1 LGHNA and CDR2 YSLEER. CDR3 amino acids: CASSQKPNRDRDHGTIYF. For the CDR3, the DNA is TGCGCCAGCAGCCAAAAACCGAACCGGGACAGGGACCATGGCACCATATATTTT.